This TCR beta chain was identified in a study of beta chain features in type 1 diabetes. cDNA synthesis used the whole RNA isolate, giving expressed TCRB sequences. Assay: immunoSEQ multiplex PCR; the TCRdb copy retains only in-frame clones and omits some. The data show roughly 230,000 clones, over 9.5% seen once. This clone turned up a few times. This specimen includes other DNA sequences encoding the same CDR3. The CDR3 consists of 15 residues. V was clipped by 2 bases and J by 6 bases; unmatched bases: 3. The germline V gene encodes CDR1 SNHLY and CDR2 FYNNEI. The rearrangement joins TRBV2 to TRBJ2-3; the match to TRBD2 covers 12 bases. The clonotype comes from a woman aged 18-29 years in good health. The sequenced sample consisted of naive CD4+ T cells from blood. As DNA, the CDR3 is TGTGCCAGCAGTGAAACTAGCGGGGGGTCGGATACGCAGTATTTT. Translation gives CASSETSGGSDTQYF.